These T cell receptor beta chains were read from a single sample in a study of T cells in Graves' hyperthyroidism and ophthalmopathy. TCRdb re-derived calls from the multiplex PCR reads in MiXCR, one entry per CDR3 protein. The data show a few hundred thousand distinct CDR3 sequences, 15% to 19% seen once. The source material was blood. These receptors all come from a woman aged 25 to 39 with Graves' hyperthyroidism. CDR3s include the opening cysteine and the closing phenylalanine or tryptophan. D genes are given only for firm matches. The listing skips clone size in some rows; elsewhere it reads once, few, many or a size class.

d_call,v_call,clone_size,cdr3_length,j_call,cdr3_aa,cdr3_nt
.,TRBV18,many,14,TRBJ1-4,CASSQETTNEKLFF,TGTGCCAGCTCTCAGGAAACAACTAATGAAAAACTGTTTTTT
.,TRBV3-1,many,15,TRBJ1-3,CASSQQAGTGNTIYF,TGTGCCAGCAGCCAACAGGCAGGAACTGGAAACACCATATATTTT
.,TRBV20-1,few,14,TRBJ2-3,CSAPVPGVTDTQYF,TGCAGTGCCCCAGTGCCAGGGGTGACAGATACGCAGTATTTT
.,TRBV14,few,14,TRBJ2-2,CASSLTGYTGELFF,TGTGCCAGCAGCCTAACAGGGTACACCGGGGAGCTGTTTTTT
.,TRBV20-1,few,14,TRBJ2-3,CSASRDPRTDTQYF,TGCAGTGCTAGCCGGGACCCGCGCACAGATACGCAGTATTTT
.,TRBV28,many,13,TRBJ2-1,CASTNRGIQEQFF,TGTGCCAGCACCAATAGGGGTATTCAGGAGCAGTTCTTC
TRBD1,TRBV5-6,.,13,TRBJ1-1,CASSLRDRREAFF,TGTGCCAGCAGCTTGCGGGACAGGCGGGAGGCTTTCTTT
TRBD2,TRBV5-1,few,17,TRBJ2-7,CASSPGLAGGPAYEQYF,TGCGCCAGCAGCCCGGGACTAGCGGGAGGGCCGGCCTACGAGCAGTACTTC
.,TRBV29-1,many,13,TRBJ2-5,CSVVWGAQETQYF,TGCAGCGTTGTATGGGGGGCACAAGAGACCCAGTACTTC
TRBD2,TRBV24-1,.,16,TRBJ2-1,CATSDLGGLGNNEQFF,TGTGCCACCAGTGATCTTGGGGGACTAGGGAACAATGAGCAGTTCTTC
.,TRBV10-3,many,15,TRBJ1-1,CAISDEGREDTEAFF,TGTGCCATCAGTGATGAGGGCAGGGAGGACACTGAAGCTTTCTTT
TRBD2,TRBV2,.,17,TRBJ2-3,CASSEASGSPGTDTQYF,TGTGCCAGCAGTGAAGCTAGCGGGAGCCCCGGAACAGATACGCAGTATTTT
.,TRBV7-6,many,15,TRBJ1-1,CASSLSTGWNTEAFF,TGTGCCAGCAGCTTATCCACAGGGTGGAACACTGAAGCTTTCTTT
TRBD2,TRBV12-3/TRBV12-4,many,14,TRBJ2-1,CASSLREDRNEQFF,TGTGCCAGCAGTTTGCGGGAGGACCGCAATGAGCAGTTCTTC
TRBD1,TRBV20-1,many,15,TRBJ2-3,CSAAARDRVTDTQYF,TGCAGTGCCGCCGCGCGGGACAGGGTCACAGATACGCAGTATTTT
.,TRBV3-1,few,17,TRBJ2-2,CASSQVTRTSNTGELFF,TGTGCCAGCAGCCAAGTAACAAGGACATCGAACACCGGGGAGCTGTTTTTT
TRBD2,TRBV15,.,14,TRBJ2-1,CATSRRETSYEQFF,TGTGCCACCAGCAGGAGGGAGACTAGCTATGAGCAGTTCTTC
.,TRBV20-1,many,15,TRBJ2-2,CSASRAPGAEGELFF,TGCAGTGCTAGCCGGGCCCCCGGGGCGGAGGGGGAGCTGTTTTTT
.,TRBV18,many,14,TRBJ2-3,CASSPSMGSDTQYF,TGTGCCAGCTCACCATCCATGGGCTCAGATACGCAGTATTTT
.,TRBV19,few,15,TRBJ2-5,CASSMVWEIGETQYF,TGTGCCAGTAGTATGGTGTGGGAGATAGGCGAGACCCAGTACTTC
.,TRBV6-6,few,15,TRBJ2-1,CASSYGTGEYNEQFF,TGTGCCAGCAGTTACGGGACTGGGGAGTACAATGAGCAGTTCTTC
TRBD2,TRBV7-2,many,14,TRBJ2-3,CASSLGLAGEMQYF,TGTGCCAGCAGCTTAGGCTTGGCGGGAGAAATGCAGTATTTT
.,TRBV28,many,13,TRBJ1-1,CASDRGQRFEAFF,TGTGCCAGCGACAGAGGGCAACGATTTGAAGCTTTCTTT
.,TRBV19,.,14,TRBJ2-7,CARTPRVLKDEQYF,TGTGCCAGAACCCCGAGGGTCCTAAAAGACGAGCAGTACTTC
.,TRBV7-2,many,15,TRBJ2-7,CASSLVGPSSYEQYF,TGTGCCAGCAGCTTAGTCGGGCCTAGCTCCTACGAGCAGTACTTC
.,TRBV19,.,15,TRBJ1-2,CASSNRGHGKDGYTF,TGTGCCAGTAGTAACCGGGGACACGGCAAGGATGGCTACACCTTC
TRBD2,TRBV6-1,few,21,TRBJ2-1,CASKGQGKLAGGISSYNEQFF,TGTGCCAGCAAGGGACAGGGTAAACTAGCGGGAGGGATCAGCTCCTACAATGAGCAGTTCTTC
TRBD2,TRBV25-1,.,16,TRBJ2-2,CASVKSSGSHPGELFF,TGTGCCAGCGTAAAATCTAGCGGGAGTCACCCCGGGGAGCTGTTTTTT
.,TRBV12-3/TRBV12-4,many,15,TRBJ2-1,CASSFSSSAYNEQFF,TGTGCCAGCAGTTTCTCTAGCAGCGCCTACAATGAGCAGTTCTTC
.,TRBV27,few,14,TRBJ2-1,CASSLEGGWNEQFF,TGTGCCAGCAGTTTGGAGGGGGGATGGAATGAGCAGTTCTTC
TRBD1,TRBV7-6,few,15,TRBJ1-1,CASSYWDSMNTEAFF,TGTGCCAGCAGCTATTGGGACAGTATGAACACTGAAGCTTTCTTT
.,TRBV10-3,few,15,TRBJ1-2,CAISGVRDNNYGYTF,TGTGCCATCAGTGGGGTCCGAGACAATAACTATGGCTACACCTTC
TRBD1,TRBV6-1,.,13,TRBJ2-5,CASSREGAQTQYF,TGTGCCAGCAGTCGCGAGGGGGCGCAGACCCAGTACTTC
TRBD1,TRBV27,.,15,TRBJ1-1,CASTPRPGGLAEAFF,TGTGCCAGCACCCCCCGGCCAGGGGGCCTCGCTGAAGCTTTCTTT
.,TRBV6-1,many,14,TRBJ2-7,CASSVLGSSYEQYF,TGTGCCAGCAGCGTTCTTGGCAGCTCCTACGAGCAGTACTTC
TRBD2,TRBV7-9,few,16,TRBJ2-1,CASSFRRSGRANEQFF,TGTGCCAGCAGCTTTAGGCGGTCCGGGAGGGCCAATGAGCAGTTCTTC
TRBD2,TRBV30,many,18,TRBJ2-1,CAWRTGLATLGSYNEQFF,TGTGCCTGGAGGACGGGACTAGCGACCTTGGGATCCTACAATGAGCAGTTCTTC
TRBD2,TRBV6-1,many,16,TRBJ2-2,CASSPWRGTNTGELFF,TGTGCCAGCAGTCCGTGGCGGGGGACGAACACCGGGGAGCTGTTTTTT
.,TRBV2,.,13,TRBJ2-7,CATSGQGTYEQYF,TGTGCCACCAGTGGGCAGGGGACCTACGAGCAGTACTTC
.,TRBV5-5,.,14,TRBJ1-5,CASSLEPSNQPQHF,TGTGCCAGCAGCTTGGAACCAAGCAATCAGCCCCAGCATTTT
.,TRBV5-5,.,12,TRBJ2-1,CASSIDPDEQFF,TGTGCCAGCAGCATAGATCCCGACGAGCAGTTCTTC
TRBD1,TRBV5-1,.,16,TRBJ2-3,CASSWGTGDMPDTQYF,TGCGCCAGCAGCTGGGGGACAGGGGACATGCCAGATACGCAGTATTTT
.,TRBV5-1,once,16,TRBJ2-6,CASSVDGRFGANVLTF,TGTGCCAGCAGCGTAGATGGTCGGTTCGGGGCCAACGTCCTGACTTTC
TRBD2,TRBV15,.,15,TRBJ2-1,CATSKWTSGSDEQFF,TGTGCCACCAGCAAATGGACTAGCGGGAGCGATGAGCAGTTCTTC
TRBD1,TRBV2,many,15,TRBJ1-1,CASSRDRGLNTEAFF,TGTGCCAGCAGCCGGGACAGGGGATTGAACACTGAAGCTTTCTTT
.,TRBV6-5,.,13,TRBJ2-1,CASSYSMANEQFF,TGTGCCAGCAGTTACTCGATGGCCAATGAGCAGTTCTTC
.,TRBV6-2/TRBV6-3,many,14,TRBJ1-1,CASSYRVQNTEAFF,TGTGCCAGCAGTTACAGGGTGCAGAATACTGAAGCTTTCTTT
TRBD1,TRBV5-5,.,14,TRBJ2-7,CASSLWGQTYEQYF,TGTGCCAGCAGCTTGTGGGGACAGACCTACGAGCAGTACTTC
.,TRBV15,.,13,TRBJ1-1,CATTKRANTEAFF,TGTGCCACCACCAAAAGAGCGAACACTGAAGCTTTCTTT
TRBD1,TRBV28,many,14,TRBJ1-1,CASSRDRVNTEAFF,TGTGCCAGCTCACGGGACAGGGTCAACACTGAAGCTTTCTTT
TRBD1,TRBV7-8,many,18,TRBJ1-5,CASSSRDRESYSNQPQHF,TGTGCCAGCAGCTCCCGGGACAGGGAGTCGTATAGCAATCAGCCCCAGCATTTT
.,TRBV7-9,.,16,TRBJ2-3,CASSLGSSYSTDTQYF,TGTGCCAGCAGCTTAGGTAGCAGTTATAGCACAGATACGCAGTATTTT
TRBD2,TRBV6-1,.,17,TRBJ2-7,CASSWGLAGVTSYEQYF,TGTGCCAGCAGTTGGGGACTAGCGGGGGTCACCTCATACGAGCAGTACTTC
TRBD2,TRBV5-1,many,15,TRBJ2-1,CASSSKREFHNEQFF,TGCGCCAGCAGCTCTAAGCGGGAGTTCCACAATGAGCAGTTCTTC
.,TRBV7-8,many,13,TRBJ1-5,CASSLAANQPQHF,TGTGCCAGCAGCTTAGCGGCCAATCAGCCCCAGCATTTT
TRBD2,TRBV20-1,.,16,TRBJ2-7,CSARGTSGRTSYEQYF,TGCAGTGCTAGGGGAACTAGCGGGAGGACCTCCTACGAGCAGTACTTC
.,TRBV6-5,.,13,TRBJ2-4,CASSYRAQNIQYF,TGTGCCAGCAGTTACAGGGCCCAGAACATTCAGTACTTC
TRBD1,TRBV2,many,13,TRBJ2-5,CASRSTGAETQYF,TGTGCCAGCAGATCGACAGGGGCAGAGACCCAGTACTTC
TRBD2,TRBV10-3,.,15,TRBJ2-1,CAIRGGLAGRGEQFF,TGTGCCATCAGGGGGGGACTAGCGGGCCGGGGTGAGCAGTTCTTC